Presented here are 7 T cell receptor beta chains from one specimen sequenced in a study of blood T cell repertoires in COVID-19. Assay: immunoSEQ multiplex PCR; the TCRdb copy retains only in-frame clones and omits some. This sample yields about 180,000 clones, of which 88% are seen a single time; 3.5% to 5% belongs to the top ten. The sequenced sample consisted of peripheral blood. These receptors were collected from a woman aged 25 to 39 with acute or convalescent COVID-19.

V and J are TRBV2 and TRBJ2-1, with D perhaps TRBD2 (6 bases). Germline CDR1 and CDR2: SNHLY and FYNNEI. This CDR3 has 14 amino acids. The germline V and J ends were trimmed by 7 bases and 4 bases, with 14 bases remaining between them. In DNA form, the CDR3 reads TGTGCCAGCACCGCTCAGCGGGTTTACAATGAGCAGTTCTTC. It translates to CASTAQRVYNEQFF.

The J gene is TRBJ1-1, the V gene TRBV12-3 or TRBV12-4; D is unclear. This CDR3 region has 11 residues. V was clipped by 8 bases and J by 1 base, with 5 bases between them. CDR3: CASFKNTEAFF. CDR3 nucleotide sequence: TGTGCCAGCTTTAAGAACACTGAAGCTTTCTTT.

The chain recombines TRBV21-1 with TRBJ2-1; the table's TRBD2 call for D was not verified on the DNA. TRBV21-1 is a listed pseudogene. The CDR3 length is 14 residues. The CDR3 spells CASTKRCPHDEQFF. The CDR3 nucleotides read TGTGCCAGCACAAAGCGTTGCCCCCACGATGAGCAGTTCTTC.

The V gene is TRBV24-1, the J gene TRBJ2-2, with 8 bases lining up with TRBD2. Germline CDR1 KGHDR, CDR2 SFDVKD. This CDR3 contains 14 residues. J lost 0 bases, V lost 10 bases, and 3 bases had no gene match. DNA for the CDR3: TGTGCCACGCGGGAGGACGCGAACACCGGGGAGCTGTTTTTT. As protein: CATREDANTGELFF.

This chain uses TRBV9 with TRBJ1-1; D remains unclear. Germline CDR1 is SGDLS and CDR2 is YYNGEE. The ends were cut back, 2 bases at V and 1 base at J, with 6 bases in the middle. This CDR3 contains 13 residues. The CDR3 reads CASSVWPNTEAFF. The CDR3 nucleotides are TGTGCCAGCAGCGTTTGGCCGAACACTGAAGCTTTCTTT.

The chain links TRBV27 to TRBJ2-3, with D hard to call. CDR3 length: 12 amino acids. Germline loops: CDR1 MNHEY, CDR2 SMNVEV (reference sequence). The V and J ends lost 11 bases and 9 bases respectively, with 18 bases between them. The CDR3, as DNA: TGTGCCTCCAGCTCAGGTGAACACACGCAGTATTTT. Translated: CASSSGEHTQYF.

This clone has a handful of counts. V is TRBV29-1 and J is TRBJ2-1; D gene unclear. The V gene's germline CDR1 is SQVTM and CDR2 ANQGSEA. Trimming pared 4 bases from V and 0 bases from J, leaving 10 bases between. The CDR3 length is 14 residues. In DNA form, the CDR3 reads TGCAGCGTTGCCCTGTGGAGCTCCTACAATGAGCAGTTCTTC. Protein: CSVALWSSYNEQFF.